One sample yielded the 17 T cell receptor beta chains listed below, sequenced in a study of T cells in Graves' hyperthyroidism and ophthalmopathy. Researchers took RNA transcripts and amplified the TCR beta CDR3 regions from them. An initial round of RT-PCR targeting the TCR CDR3 relied on the HTBI primer set. MiXCR was run by TCRdb on the multiplex PCR reads, yielding one entry per CDR3 protein. The repertoire consists of under 450,000 distinct CDR3 sequences, with 15% to 17% occurring once and the leading ten covering approximately 14%. Sequences were obtained from blood. These receptors were collected from a woman aged 18-29 years with Graves' hyperthyroidism.

The rearrangement uses TRBV12-5 and TRBJ2-5; TRBD1 is a possible D gene (5 bases). The CDR3 totals 13 residues. Trimming took 7 bases from V and 5 from J, leaving 14 bases between them. Germline V gene sequence: CDR1 LGHNT, CDR2 FRNRAP. The CDR3 DNA reads TGTGCTAGTGCGCCATGGGCAGGGGAGACCCAGTACTTC. This codes for CASAPWAGETQYF.

This rearrangement joins TRBV4-1 to TRBJ2-7; 8 positions agree with TRBD1. Germline V gene lookup returns CDR1 MGHRA and CDR2 YSYEKL. Unmatched junction bases numbered 7, after V lost 3 bases and J lost 0 bases. This CDR3 has 16 amino acids. The CDR3 sequence: CASSHPRDRLSYEQYF. The CDR3 coding sequence is TGCGCCAGCAGCCATCCCCGGGACAGGCTCTCCTACGAGCAGTACTTC.

This clonotype turned up a few times. The V gene is TRBV20-1, the J gene TRBJ2-5, with TRBD1 matching over 7 bases. The CDR3 is made up of 12 amino acids. Germline V gene data show CDR1 as DFQATT and CDR2 as SNEGSKA (reference sequence). CDR3 coding DNA: TGCGGGGGTATGACAGGGTGGGAGACCCAGTACTTC. This gives the protein CGGMTGWETQYF.

This clonotype was seen repeatedly, ten times or more. This chain connects TRBV5-8 to TRBJ2-5; possibly TRBD1 for D (7 bases). The V end was cut by 5 bases, the J end by 5 bases, with 16 bases between. Germline-derived CDR1 and CDR2 are SGHTS and YDEGEE. The CDR3 is 14 residues long. The CDR3 region is CASSHGQEGETQYF. As DNA, the CDR3 is TGTGCCAGCAGTCACGGACAGGAGGGGGAGACCCAGTACTTC.

This clonotype occurred many times. In DNA, the CDR3 is TGTGCCAGCAGTTTTAGTAGCTTCCCGTGGCAGTTCTTC. Protein sequence: CASSFSSFPWQFF. The chain couples TRBV27 to TRBJ2-1; D gene uncertain. Trimming took 3 bases from V and 12 from J, leaving 15 bases between them. CDR3 length equals 13 residues. CDR1 and CDR2 (germline): MNHEY, SMNVEV (reference sequence).

Only a few counts were recorded for this clonotype. The V call is TRBV6-1, the J call TRBJ2-5, with D unclear. Trimming removed 5 bases at V and 5 bases at J, with 21 bases between. The length of the CDR3 is 16 residues. Germline V lookup: CDR1 MNHNS, CDR2 SASEGT. As DNA, the CDR3 is TGTGCCAGCAGTCCCCCTGTGGAAAGAACTCGGGAGACCCAGTACTTC. This gives the protein CASSPPVERTRETQYF.

This clonotype was seen more than once but under ten times. The chain recombines TRBV6-2 or TRBV6-3 with TRBJ2-2, with TRBD1 matching over 10 bases. This CDR3 is 15 amino acids long. V gave up 6 bases and J gave up 6 bases; unmatched junction bases: 7. The germline gives CDR1 MNHEY, CDR2 SVGEGT. The CDR3 loop reads CASSDRQGAAGELFF. The CDR3, as DNA: TGTGCCAGCAGCGACAGACAGGGGGCTGCCGGGGAGCTGTTTTTT.

The CDR3 region has the DNA TGTGCCAGCAGTAAGGGGCTAGTGGGTCTGTATTCACCCCTCCACTTT. This codes for CASSKGLVGLYSPLHF. This chain connects TRBV6-2 or TRBV6-3 to TRBJ1-6, with a tentative D call TRBD1 (5 bases). Trimming took off 5 bases at V and 8 bases at J, with 19 bases between the two ends. The germline V gene encodes CDR1 MNHEY and CDR2 SVGEGT. CDR3 length equals 16 residues.

The sample holds many counts of this clonotype. The chain recombines TRBV3-1 with TRBJ1-2; a weak D match, TRBD1 (5 bases). Between the trimmed V and J ends, which lost 2 bases and 1 base, there was a span of 8 bases. CDR1 is LGHDT and CDR2 is YNNKEL in the germline V gene (reference sequence). This CDR3 region has 14 residues. In nucleotides, the CDR3 is TGTGCCAGCAGCCAACGACAGATTAACTATGGCTACACCTTC. Translation gives CASSQRQINYGYTF.

Only a few counts were recorded for this clonotype. The rearrangement links TRBV27 to TRBJ1-3, with TRBD1 as a possible D gene (6 bases). Between the trimmed V and J ends, which lost 8 bases and 2 bases, there was a span of 13 bases. This CDR3 region has 14 residues. From germline, CDR1 is MNHEY and CDR2 SMNVEV (reference sequence). CDR3 bases: TGTGCCAGCCGTGAGGGGGGAACTGGAAACACCATATATTTT. The encoded protein is CASREGGTGNTIYF.

The chain is built from TRBV20-1 and TRBJ2-1, with D perhaps TRBD2 (5 bases). The V end lost 3 bases, the J end lost 1 base, and 13 bases lay between the germline ends. The CDR3 length is 15 residues. Germline lookup yields CDR1 DFQATT and CDR2 SNEGSKA (reference sequence). The CDR3 sequence: CSASPLRGSYNEQFF. CDR3 nucleotides: TGCAGTGCTAGTCCTCTCCGGGGTTCCTACAATGAGCAGTTCTTC.

In this sample, this clonotype turned up a few times. The chain recombines TRBV7-9 with TRBJ2-2, with 7 bases lining up with TRBD1. This CDR3 has 17 residues. Losses at the gene ends were 6 bases for V and 2 bases for J; bases not matched to a gene: 12. Germline V lookup: CDR1 SEHNR, CDR2 FQNEAQ (reference sequence). Here the CDR3 DNA reads TGTGCCAGCAGGGATAAAGTAACAGGGGCTAACACCGGGGAGCTGTTTTTT. Protein product: CASRDKVTGANTGELFF.

About this clonotype: This clone may be a read error of a much larger clone one base away. The chain links TRBV12-3 or TRBV12-4 to TRBJ2-2; 11 nucleotides line up with TRBD2. V trimming: 6 bases; J trimming: 7 bases; junction bases outside the gene matches: 4. CDR3 length: 14 residues. CDR3 in DNA: TGTGCCAGCAGACTAGCGGGAGCGAGCGGGGAGCTGTTTTTT. It is translated as CASRLAGASGELFF.

J is TRBJ2-3 and V is TRBV5-5; D is undetermined. In germline, CDR1 is SGHKS, CDR2 YYEKEE (reference sequence). CDR3 length equals 14 residues. Trimming shortened V by 4 bases and J by 0 bases, and 9 bases separated the two germline ends. CDR3 residues: CASSGLTSTDTQYF. Here the CDR3 DNA reads TGTGCCAGCAGCGGCCTAACTAGCACAGATACGCAGTATTTT.

This clonotype was seen more than once but under ten times. J is TRBJ2-5 and V is TRBV7-2, with 9 bases matching TRBD2. The CDR3 is 14 amino acids. Germline CDR1 is SGHTA and CDR2 is FQGNSA. Trimming took 1 base from V and 4 from J; bases not matched to a gene: 1. The CDR3 loop reads CASSLDSGRETQYF. Here the CDR3 DNA reads TGTGCCAGCAGCTTAGATAGCGGGAGAGAGACCCAGTACTTC.

This chain uses TRBV7-8 with TRBJ2-2, with TRBD2 matching 9 bases. The CDR3 is 17 amino acids. Germline CDR1 and CDR2: SGHVS and FQNEAQ. J was trimmed by 5 bases and V by 3 bases; bases with no gene match: 10. The CDR3 DNA reads as TGTGCCAGCAGCTTGGGGCGGGAGGGCGTAATGACCGGGGAGCTGTTTTTT. This sequence encodes CASSLGREGVMTGELFF.

This clonotype was counted at least ten times. This chain joins TRBV20-1 and TRBJ2-1, with D hard to call. V was clipped by 6 bases and J by 8 bases, with 17 bases between them. There are 13 residues in the CDR3. Germline loops: CDR1 DFQATT, CDR2 SNEGSKA (reference sequence). CDR3 in amino acids: CSARPAGFDEQFF. The DNA for the CDR3 is TGCAGTGCCCGCCCGGCCGGGTTCGATGAGCAGTTCTTC.